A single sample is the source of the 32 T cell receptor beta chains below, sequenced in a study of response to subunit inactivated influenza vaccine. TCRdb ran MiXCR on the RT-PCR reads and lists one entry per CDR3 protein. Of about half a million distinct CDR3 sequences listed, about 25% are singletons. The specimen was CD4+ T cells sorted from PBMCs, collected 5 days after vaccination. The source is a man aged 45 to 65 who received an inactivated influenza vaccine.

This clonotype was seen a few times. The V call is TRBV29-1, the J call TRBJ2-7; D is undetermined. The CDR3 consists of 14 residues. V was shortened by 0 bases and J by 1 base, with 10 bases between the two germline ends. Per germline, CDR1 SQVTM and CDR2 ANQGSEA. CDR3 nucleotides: TGCAGCGTTGAAGATCGCACTCGGTCCTACGAGCAGTACTTC. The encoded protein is CSVEDRTRSYEQYF.

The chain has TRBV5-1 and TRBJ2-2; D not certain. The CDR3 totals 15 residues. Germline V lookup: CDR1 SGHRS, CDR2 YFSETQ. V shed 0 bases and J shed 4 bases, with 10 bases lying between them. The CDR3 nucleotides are TGCGCCAGCAGCTTGGCCAGATCCGGCACCGGGGAGCTGTTTTTT. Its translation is CASSLARSGTGELFF.

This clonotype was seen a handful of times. CDR3 sequence reads: CASSELTSGANVLTF. For the CDR3, the DNA is TGTGCCAGCAGCGAACTAACCTCTGGGGCCAACGTCCTGACTTTC. This chain uses TRBV28 with TRBJ2-6; D gene uncertain. Germline CDR1 MDHEN, CDR2 SYDVKM. The CDR3 totals 15 residues. V was shortened by 6 bases and J by 0 bases, with 9 bases between the two germline ends.

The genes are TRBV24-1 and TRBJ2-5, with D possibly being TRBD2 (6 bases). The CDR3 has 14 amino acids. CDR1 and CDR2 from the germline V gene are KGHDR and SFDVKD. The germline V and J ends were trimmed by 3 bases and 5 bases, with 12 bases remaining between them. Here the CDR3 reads CATSDADRGETQYF. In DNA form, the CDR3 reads TGTGCCACCAGTGATGCGGACCGGGGGGAGACCCAGTACTTC.

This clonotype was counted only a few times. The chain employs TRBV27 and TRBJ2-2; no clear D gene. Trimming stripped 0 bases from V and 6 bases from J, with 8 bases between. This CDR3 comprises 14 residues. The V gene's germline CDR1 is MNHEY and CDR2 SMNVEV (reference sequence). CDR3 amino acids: CASSLSPRSGELFF. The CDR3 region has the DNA TGTGCCAGCAGTTTATCTCCGCGGTCCGGGGAGCTGTTTTTT.

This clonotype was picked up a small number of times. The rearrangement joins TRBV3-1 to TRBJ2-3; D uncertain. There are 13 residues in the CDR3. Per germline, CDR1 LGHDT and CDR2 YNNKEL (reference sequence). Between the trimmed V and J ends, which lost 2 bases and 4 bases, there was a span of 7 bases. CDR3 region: CASSQRHADTQYF. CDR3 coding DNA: TGTGCCAGCAGCCAAAGACATGCAGATACGCAGTATTTT.

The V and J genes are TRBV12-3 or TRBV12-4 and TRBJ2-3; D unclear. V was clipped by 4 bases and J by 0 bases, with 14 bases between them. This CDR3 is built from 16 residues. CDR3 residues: CASSSISKKSTDTQYF. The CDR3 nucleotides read TGTGCCAGCAGTTCTATATCGAAGAAAAGCACAGATACGCAGTATTTT.

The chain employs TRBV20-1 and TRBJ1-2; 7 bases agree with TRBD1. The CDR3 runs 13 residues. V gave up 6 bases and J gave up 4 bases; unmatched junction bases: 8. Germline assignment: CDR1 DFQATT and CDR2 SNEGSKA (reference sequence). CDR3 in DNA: TGCAGTGCCCGAGGGACAGCCAGCTATGGCTACACCTTC. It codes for CSARGTASYGYTF.

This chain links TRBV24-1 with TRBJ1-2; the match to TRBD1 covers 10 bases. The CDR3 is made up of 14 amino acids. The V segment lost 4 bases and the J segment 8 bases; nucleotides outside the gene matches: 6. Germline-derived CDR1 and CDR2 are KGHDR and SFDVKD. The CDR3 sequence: CATSDTDRGHGYTF. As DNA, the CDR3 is TGTGCCACCAGTGACACAGACAGGGGGCACGGCTACACCTTC.

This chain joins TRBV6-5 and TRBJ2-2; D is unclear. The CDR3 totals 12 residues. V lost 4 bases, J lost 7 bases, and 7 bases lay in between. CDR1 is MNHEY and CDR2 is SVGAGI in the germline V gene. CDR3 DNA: TGTGCCAGCAGTTCTTCTGTCGGGGAGCTGTTTTTT. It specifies CASSSSVGELFF.

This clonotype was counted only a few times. The CDR3 DNA reads as TGCGCCAGCAGCTGGGACTATTCCTACGAGCAGTACTTC. This translates into CASSWDYSYEQYF. The rearrangement joins TRBV5-1 to TRBJ2-7; 7 nucleotides match TRBD2. CDR1 and CDR2 (germline): SGHRS, YFSETQ. This CDR3 has 13 amino acids. Trimming cost V 3 bases and J 1 base; bases outside gene matches: 1.

CDR3 region: CAWSVRQAKNIQYF. The CDR3 DNA reads TGTGCCTGGAGTGTAAGGCAAGCCAAAAACATTCAGTACTTC. The rearrangement uses TRBV30 and TRBJ2-4, with D hard to call. The germline V gene has CDR1 GTSNPN and CDR2 SVGIG (reference sequence). V lost 0 bases, J lost 0 bases, and 6 bases lay in between. There are 14 residues in the CDR3.

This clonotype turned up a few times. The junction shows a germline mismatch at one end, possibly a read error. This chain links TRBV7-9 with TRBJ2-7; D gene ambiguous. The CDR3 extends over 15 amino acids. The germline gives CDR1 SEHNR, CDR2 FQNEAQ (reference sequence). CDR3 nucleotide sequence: TGTGCCAGCAGCTCCTCAGGAATTATCTCCTCCGAGCAGTACTTC. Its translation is CASSSSGIISSEQYF.

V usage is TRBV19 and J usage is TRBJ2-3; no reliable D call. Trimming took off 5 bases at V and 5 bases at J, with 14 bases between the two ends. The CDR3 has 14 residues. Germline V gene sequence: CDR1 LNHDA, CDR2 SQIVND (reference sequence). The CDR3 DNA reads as TGTGCCAGTAGTGGGTCTTTAGCCCGAGATACGCAGTATTTT. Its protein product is CASSGSLARDTQYF. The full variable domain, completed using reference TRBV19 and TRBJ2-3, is DGGITQSPKYLFRKEGQNVTLSCEQNLNHDAMYWYRQDPGQGLRLIYYSQIVNDFQKGDIAEGYSVSREKKESFPLTVTSAQKNPTAFYLCASSGSLARDTQYFGPGTRLTVL.

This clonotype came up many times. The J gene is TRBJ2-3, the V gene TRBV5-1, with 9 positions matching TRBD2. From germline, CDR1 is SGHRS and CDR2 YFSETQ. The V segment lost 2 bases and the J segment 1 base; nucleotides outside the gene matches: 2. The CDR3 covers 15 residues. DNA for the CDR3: TGCGCCAGCAGCTTCCGACTAGCGGGCACAGATACGCAGTATTTT. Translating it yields CASSFRLAGTDTQYF.

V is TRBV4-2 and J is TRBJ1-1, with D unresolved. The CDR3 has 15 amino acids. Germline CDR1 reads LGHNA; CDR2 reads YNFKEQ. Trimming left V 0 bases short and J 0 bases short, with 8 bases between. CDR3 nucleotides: TGTGCCAGCAGCCAAGAGTACAGTCTGAACACTGAAGCTTTCTTT. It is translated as CASSQEYSLNTEAFF.

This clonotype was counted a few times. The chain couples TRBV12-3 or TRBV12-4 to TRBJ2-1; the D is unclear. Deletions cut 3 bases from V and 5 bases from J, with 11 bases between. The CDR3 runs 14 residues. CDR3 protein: CASSFGGRNNEQFF. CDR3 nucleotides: TGTGCCAGCAGTTTCGGCGGTCGCAACAATGAGCAGTTCTTC.

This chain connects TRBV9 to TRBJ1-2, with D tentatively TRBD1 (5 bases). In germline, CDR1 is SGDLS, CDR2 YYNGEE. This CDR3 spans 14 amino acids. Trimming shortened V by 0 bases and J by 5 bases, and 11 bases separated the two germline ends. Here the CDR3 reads CASSVDPGSYGYTF. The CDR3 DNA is TGTGCCAGCAGCGTAGATCCAGGGTCTTATGGCTACACCTTC.

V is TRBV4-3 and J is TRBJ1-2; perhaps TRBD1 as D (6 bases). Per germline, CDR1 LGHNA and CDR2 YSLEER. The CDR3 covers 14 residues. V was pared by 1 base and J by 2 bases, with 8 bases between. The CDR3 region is CASSQGDRNYGYTF. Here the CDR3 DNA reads TGCGCCAGCAGCCAAGGCGACAGGAACTATGGCTACACCTTC.

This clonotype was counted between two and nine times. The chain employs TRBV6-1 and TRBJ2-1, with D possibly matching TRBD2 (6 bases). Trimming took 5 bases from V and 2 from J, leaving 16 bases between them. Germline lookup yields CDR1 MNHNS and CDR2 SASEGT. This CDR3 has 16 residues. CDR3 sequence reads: CASSRLTRGPYNEQFF. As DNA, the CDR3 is TGTGCCAGCAGTCGACTGACTAGGGGACCCTACAATGAGCAGTTCTTC.

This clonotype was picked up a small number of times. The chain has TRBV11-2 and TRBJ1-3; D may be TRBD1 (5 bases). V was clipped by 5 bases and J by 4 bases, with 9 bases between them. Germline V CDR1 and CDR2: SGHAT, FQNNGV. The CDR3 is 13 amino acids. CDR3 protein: CASSRYRGNTIYF. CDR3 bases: TGTGCCAGCAGCAGATACAGGGGAAACACCATATATTTT.

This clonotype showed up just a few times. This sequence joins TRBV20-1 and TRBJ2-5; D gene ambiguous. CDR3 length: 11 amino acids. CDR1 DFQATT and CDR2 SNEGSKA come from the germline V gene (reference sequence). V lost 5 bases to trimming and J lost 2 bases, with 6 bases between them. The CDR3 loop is CSAAYQETQYF. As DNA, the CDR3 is TGCAGTGCTGCATATCAAGAGACCCAGTACTTC.

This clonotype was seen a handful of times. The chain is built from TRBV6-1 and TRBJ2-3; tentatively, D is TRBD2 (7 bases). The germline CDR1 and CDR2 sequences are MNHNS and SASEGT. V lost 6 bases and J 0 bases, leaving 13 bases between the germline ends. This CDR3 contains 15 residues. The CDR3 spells CASRTAGTSTDTQYF. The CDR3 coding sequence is TGTGCCAGCAGGACAGCGGGGACAAGCACAGATACGCAGTATTTT.

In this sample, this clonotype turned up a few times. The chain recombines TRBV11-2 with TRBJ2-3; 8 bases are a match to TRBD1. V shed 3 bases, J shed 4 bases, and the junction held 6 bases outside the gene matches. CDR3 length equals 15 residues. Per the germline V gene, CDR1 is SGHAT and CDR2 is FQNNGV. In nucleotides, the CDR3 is TGTGCCAGCAGCTTGGACAGGGTTGGAGCAGATACGCAGTATTTT. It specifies CASSLDRVGADTQYF.

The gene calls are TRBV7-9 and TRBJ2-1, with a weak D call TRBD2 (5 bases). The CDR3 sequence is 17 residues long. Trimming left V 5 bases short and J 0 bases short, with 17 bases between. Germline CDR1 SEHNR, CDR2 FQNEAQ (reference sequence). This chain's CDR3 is CASSPTFSVSSYNEQFF. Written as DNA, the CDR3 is TGTGCCAGCAGCCCGACATTTAGCGTAAGCTCCTACAATGAGCAGTTCTTC.

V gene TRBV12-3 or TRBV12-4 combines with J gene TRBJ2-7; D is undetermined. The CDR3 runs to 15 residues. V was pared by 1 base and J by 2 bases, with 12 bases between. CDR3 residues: CASSLGFDPTYEQYF. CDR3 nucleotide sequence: TGTGCCAGCAGTTTAGGGTTCGATCCAACCTACGAGCAGTACTTC.

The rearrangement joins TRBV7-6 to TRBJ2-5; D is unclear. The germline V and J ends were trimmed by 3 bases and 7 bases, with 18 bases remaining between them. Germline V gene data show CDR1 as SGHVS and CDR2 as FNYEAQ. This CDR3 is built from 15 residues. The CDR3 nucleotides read TGTGCCAGCAGCTTGGGAACCCACAAGAGAGGGACCCAGTACTTC. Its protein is CASSLGTHKRGTQYF.

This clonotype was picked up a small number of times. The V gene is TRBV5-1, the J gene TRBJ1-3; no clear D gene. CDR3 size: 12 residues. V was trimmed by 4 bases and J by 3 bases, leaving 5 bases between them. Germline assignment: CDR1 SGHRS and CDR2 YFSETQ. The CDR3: CASSPDGNTIYF. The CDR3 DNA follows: TGCGCCAGCAGCCCAGATGGAAACACCATATATTTT.

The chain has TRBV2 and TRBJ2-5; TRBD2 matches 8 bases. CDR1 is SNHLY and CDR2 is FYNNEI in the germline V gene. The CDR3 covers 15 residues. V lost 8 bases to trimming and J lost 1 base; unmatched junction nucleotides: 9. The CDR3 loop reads CASLQTSEIQETQYF. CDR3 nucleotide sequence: TGTGCCAGCCTACAGACTAGCGAGATCCAAGAGACCCAGTACTTC.

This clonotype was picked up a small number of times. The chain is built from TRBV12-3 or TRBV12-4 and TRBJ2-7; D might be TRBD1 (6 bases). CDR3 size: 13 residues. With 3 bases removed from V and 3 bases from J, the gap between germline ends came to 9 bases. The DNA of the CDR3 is TGTGCCAGCAGTTTTGGACAGATCTACGAGCAGTACTTC. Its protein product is CASSFGQIYEQYF.

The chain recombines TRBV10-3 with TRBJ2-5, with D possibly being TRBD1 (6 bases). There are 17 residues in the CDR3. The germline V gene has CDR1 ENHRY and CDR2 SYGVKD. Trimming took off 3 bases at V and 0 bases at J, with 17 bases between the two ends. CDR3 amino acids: CAISESFGTSYQETQYF. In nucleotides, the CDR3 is TGTGCCATCAGTGAAAGTTTCGGGACATCGTACCAAGAGACCCAGTACTTC.

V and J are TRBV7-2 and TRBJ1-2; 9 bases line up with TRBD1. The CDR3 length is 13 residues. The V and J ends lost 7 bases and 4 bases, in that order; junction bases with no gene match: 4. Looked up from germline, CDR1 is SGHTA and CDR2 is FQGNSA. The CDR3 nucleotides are TGTGCCAGCACCTCGGGACAGGGCTATGGCTACACCTTC. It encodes CASTSGQGYGYTF. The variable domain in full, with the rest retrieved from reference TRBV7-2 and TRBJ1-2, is GAGVSQSPSNKVTEKGKDVELRCDPISGHTALYWYRQSLGQGLEFLIYFQGNSAPDKSGLPSDRFSAERTGGSVSTLTIQRTQQEDSAVYLCASTSGQGYGYTFGSGTRLTVV.